The clone carrying this TCR beta chain was counted at least ten times. The time point is: sample taken at primary tumor resection. Whole RNA from tumor, nontumor lung or frozen PBMC was sequenced unsorted. Trimming removed 6 bases at V and 3 bases at J, with 16 bases between. This CDR3 is built from 14 residues. The germline gives CDR1 DFQATT, CDR2 SNEGSKA (reference sequence). Each CDR3 protein is one row after TCRdb ran MiXCR on the 5' RACE reads. The sample shows some 21,000 distinct CDR3 sequences, just over 4.5% of them seen only once. The sample is drawn from a study of spatial heterogeneity in lung cancer.

The sequences come from PBMCs, collected at surgery. This receptor was obtained from a male donor with early-stage non-small cell lung cancer. V is TRBV20-1 and J is TRBJ2-3; D might be TRBD1 (7 bases). This chain's CDR3 is CSAPQGGTTDTQYF. Written as DNA, the CDR3 is TGCAGTGCCCCTCAGGGGGGAACGACAGATACGCAGTATTTT.